The present TCR beta chain was sequenced within a study of a mutant IDH1 vaccine in newly diagnosed glioma. This CDR3 region has 15 residues. V shed 5 bases and J shed 5 bases, with 18 bases lying between them. Germline-derived CDR1 and CDR2 are SGHVS and FNYEAQ. Repertoires were generated with immunoSEQ multiplex PCR, while TCRdb's copy carries only in-frame clones and drops some. The sample contains 98,000 or so clones, over 85% of which appear only once. As to time point: baseline, week 1 (first vaccination visit). As to treatment: pre-vaccination baseline after standard-of-care therapy. The gene calls are TRBV7-6 and TRBJ1-1; a weak D match, TRBD1 (5 bases). The TCR was taken from a woman aged 45-65 years with glioma. The specimen comprised PBMCs, sampled from a glioma patient treated with radiotherapy, temozolomide or both. The DNA of the CDR3 is TGTGCCAGCAGCCAAACAGTTGGGGCTATTACTGAAGCTTTCTTT. Its protein is CASSQTVGAITEAFF.